This is a list of T cell receptor beta chains from one sample in a study of blood T cells in healthy people across ages. TCRdb fed the 5' RACE reads into MiXCR, producing one record per CDR3 protein. The profile shows 750,000 to 950,000 distinct CDR3 sequences, around 24% of them singletons. This sample was shared with a second study, whose subject was T cells of mothers and their children.

The source material was blood. The receptors were gathered from a boy younger than 18 in good health. Each CDR3 is given with its conserved first and last residue. The D gene is left open where the match is weak. A row's size may be missing; if present it is once, few, many or a size class.

J: TRBJ1-2
size: -
D: -
V: TRBV6-6
CDR3: CASSYSQGQGGYTF
DNA: TGTGCCAGCAGTTACTCCCAGGGCCAAGGCGGCTACACCTTC

J: TRBJ2-4
size: -
D: -
V: TRBV11-2
CDR3: CASSSIGNIQYF
DNA: TGTGCCAGCAGCTCTATCGGGAACATTCAGTACTTC

J: TRBJ2-2
size: -
D: -
V: TRBV10-1
CDR3: CASSEYRNTGELFF
DNA: TGCGCCAGCAGTGAGTACAGAAACACCGGGGAGCTGTTTTTT

J: TRBJ2-1
size: few
D: -
V: TRBV7-8
CDR3: CASSPTWTSYNEQFF
DNA: TGTGCCAGCAGCCCGACTTGGACCTCCTACAATGAGCAGTTCTTC

J: TRBJ2-1
size: -
D: TRBD1
V: TRBV14
CDR3: CASSQYKGTERYNEQFF
DNA: TGTGCCAGCAGCCAGTACAAAGGGACAGAACGCTACAATGAGCAGTTCTTC

J: TRBJ1-3
size: few
D: -
V: TRBV7-6
CDR3: CASSSRGQSGNTIYF
DNA: TGTGCCAGCAGCTCCCGGGGTCAGTCTGGAAACACCATATATTTT

J: TRBJ1-4
size: -
D: -
V: TRBV7-9
CDR3: CASSLRETANEKLFF
DNA: TGTGCCAGCAGCTTACGGGAGACAGCTAATGAAAAACTGTTTTTT

J: TRBJ1-2
size: -
D: TRBD1
V: TRBV30
CDR3: CAWSTGDYGYTF
DNA: TGTGCCTGGAGTACAGGGGACTATGGCTACACCTTC

J: TRBJ2-2
size: few
D: -
V: TRBV7-3
CDR3: CASSLGGEGELFF
DNA: TGTGCCAGCAGCCTCGGCGGGGAGGGGGAGCTGTTTTTT

J: TRBJ2-7
size: many
D: -
V: TRBV7-9
CDR3: CASSLVVGYEQYF
DNA: TGTGCCAGCAGCTTGGTGGTGGGCTACGAGCAGTACTTC

J: TRBJ2-7
size: few
D: TRBD2
V: TRBV28
CDR3: CASTSGTTFYEQYF
DNA: TGTGCCAGCACCTCCGGGACTACCTTCTACGAGCAGTACTTC

J: TRBJ2-7
size: -
D: -
V: TRBV19
CDR3: CASSRGHELNF
DNA: TGTGCCAGTAGTAGAGGCCACGAGTTGAACTTC

J: TRBJ2-2
size: few
D: -
V: TRBV11-3
CDR3: CASSPQGAGSLFF
DNA: TGTGCCAGCAGCCCCCAAGGGGCAGGGTCGCTGTTTTTT

J: TRBJ2-4
size: -
D: TRBD2
V: TRBV27
CDR3: CASKDSGGLKNIQYF
DNA: TGTGCCAGCAAGGATAGCGGGGGGCTAAAAAACATTCAGTACTTC

J: TRBJ1-3
size: -
D: -
V: TRBV15
CDR3: CATSRQQVYSGNTIYF
DNA: TGTGCCACCAGCAGGCAACAGGTATACTCTGGAAACACCATATATTTT

J: TRBJ1-5
size: -
D: TRBD1
V: TRBV18
CDR3: CASSPAQGGFRPQHF
DNA: TGTGCCAGCTCACCAGCCCAGGGGGGCTTTCGGCCCCAGCATTTT

J: TRBJ2-7
size: few
D: TRBD1
V: TRBV29-1
CDR3: CSVRQGAYEQYF
DNA: TGCAGCGTCAGACAGGGGGCGTACGAGCAGTACTTC

J: TRBJ2-7
size: few
D: TRBD1
V: TRBV11-2
CDR3: CASSLMTGSSYEQYF
DNA: TGTGCCAGCAGCTTAATGACAGGGAGCTCCTACGAGCAGTACTTC

J: TRBJ2-7
size: few
D: -
V: TRBV29-1
CDR3: CSVTRASEQYF
DNA: TGCAGCGTTACCAGGGCAAGCGAGCAGTACTTC

J: TRBJ2-3
size: -
D: TRBD1
V: TRBV5-1
CDR3: CASSAGQADTQYF
DNA: TGCGCCAGCAGCGCGGGACAGGCGGATACGCAGTATTTT

J: TRBJ2-1
size: -
D: -
V: TRBV19
CDR3: CASSRQAYNEQFF
DNA: TGTGCCAGTAGTCGTCAGGCATACAATGAGCAGTTCTTC

J: TRBJ1-2
size: few
D: -
V: TRBV7-2
CDR3: CASSLDANYGYTF
DNA: TGTGCCAGCAGCTTAGATGCGAACTATGGCTACACCTTC

J: TRBJ1-1
size: few
D: TRBD1
V: TRBV30
CDR3: CAWGTVRDRYTEAFF
DNA: TGTGCCTGGGGGACAGTTCGAGATCGATACACTGAAGCTTTCTTT

J: TRBJ2-3
size: few
D: TRBD1
V: TRBV6-2/TRBV6-3
CDR3: CASSYSTVGQGAADTQYF
DNA: TGTGCCAGCAGTTACTCGACAGTCGGCCAGGGGGCGGCAGATACGCAGTATTTT

J: TRBJ2-3
size: many
D: TRBD2
V: TRBV5-1
CDR3: CASSLRGGTDTQYF
DNA: TGCGCCAGCAGCTTGCGGGGGGGCACAGATACGCAGTATTTT

J: TRBJ2-6
size: few
D: -
V: TRBV12-3/TRBV12-4
CDR3: CASKRVSGANVLTF
DNA: TGTGCCAGCAAACGGGTCTCTGGGGCCAACGTCCTGACTTTC

J: TRBJ2-5
size: -
D: TRBD1
V: TRBV20-1
CDR3: CSARDSGIRETQYF
DNA: TGCAGTGCCAGGGACAGCGGAATTCGGGAGACCCAGTACTTC

J: TRBJ2-5
size: -
D: -
V: TRBV2
CDR3: CASSALAGRSGETQYF
DNA: TGTGCCAGCAGTGCGTTGGCGGGCCGAAGCGGTGAGACCCAGTACTTC

J: TRBJ2-5
size: few
D: TRBD2
V: TRBV30
CDR3: CAWSARGGRKTQYF
DNA: TGTGCCTGGAGTGCCCGGGGGGGCCGGAAGACCCAGTACTTC

J: TRBJ2-3
size: -
D: -
V: TRBV29-1
CDR3: CSVGVEGAGDTQYF
DNA: TGCAGCGTTGGCGTGGAGGGGGCTGGGGATACGCAGTATTTT

J: TRBJ2-5
size: few
D: -
V: TRBV5-1
CDR3: CASSSRHVQETQYF
DNA: TGCGCCAGCAGCTCACGACACGTACAAGAGACCCAGTACTTC

J: TRBJ1-2
size: -
D: -
V: TRBV9
CDR3: CASSPRATAEPKYGYTF
DNA: TGTGCCAGCAGCCCCCGAGCGACCGCGGAGCCGAAGTATGGCTACACCTTC

J: TRBJ2-5
size: -
D: -
V: TRBV30
CDR3: CAWMRTDRETQYF
DNA: TGTGCCTGGATGAGGACAGACCGGGAGACCCAGTACTTC

J: TRBJ1-3
size: few
D: -
V: TRBV5-1
CDR3: CASSVGDVGNTIYF
DNA: TGCGCCAGCAGCGTAGGGGATGTTGGAAACACCATATATTTT

J: TRBJ2-1
size: -
D: TRBD1
V: TRBV7-6
CDR3: CASSSRDRDEDEQFF
DNA: TGTGCCAGCAGCTCCCGGGACAGGGATGAGGATGAGCAGTTCTTC

J: TRBJ1-6
size: -
D: TRBD1
V: TRBV4-1
CDR3: CASSPGQGGRGFNSPLHF
DNA: TGCGCCAGCAGCCCAGGACAGGGCGGGAGAGGATTTAATTCACCCCTCCACTTT

J: TRBJ2-7
size: -
D: TRBD2
V: TRBV12-3/TRBV12-4
CDR3: CASSPSGIPNEQYF
DNA: TGTGCCAGCAGTCCTAGCGGCATCCCTAATGAGCAGTACTTC

J: TRBJ2-6
size: few
D: -
V: TRBV10-3
CDR3: CAITGDLSGANVLTF
DNA: TGTGCCATCACAGGAGACCTATCTGGGGCCAACGTCCTGACTTTC

J: TRBJ2-7
size: few
D: -
V: TRBV4-1
CDR3: CASSQLEQGPYEQYF
DNA: TGCGCCAGCAGCCAATTGGAACAGGGACCCTACGAGCAGTACTTC

J: TRBJ1-4
size: few
D: TRBD1
V: TRBV29-1
CDR3: CSGESDREVFF
DNA: TGCAGCGGTGAATCGGACAGGGAAGTGTTTTTT

J: TRBJ2-5
size: few
D: -
V: TRBV12-3/TRBV12-4
CDR3: CASSWENQETQYF
DNA: TGTGCCAGCAGTTGGGAGAACCAAGAGACCCAGTACTTC

J: TRBJ1-4
size: few
D: -
V: TRBV20-1
CDR3: CSASRSDEKLFF
DNA: TGCAGTGCTAGTCGGAGCGATGAAAAACTGTTTTTT

J: TRBJ1-1
size: -
D: -
V: TRBV2
CDR3: CASSERGRLRGGTEAFF
DNA: TGTGCCAGCAGTGAAAGGGGACGCCTACGAGGGGGCACTGAAGCTTTCTTT

J: TRBJ2-4
size: few
D: -
V: TRBV29-1
CDR3: CSASSGPLAKNIQYF
DNA: TGCAGCGCCAGCTCAGGGCCCCTAGCCAAAAACATTCAGTACTTC

J: TRBJ2-1
size: -
D: TRBD2
V: TRBV20-1
CDR3: CSADGTSGGGYNEQFF
DNA: TGCAGTGCTGACGGGACTAGCGGGGGGGGTTACAATGAGCAGTTCTTC

J: TRBJ2-3
size: few
D: TRBD2
V: TRBV29-1
CDR3: CSVLGVWGTSGGATDTQYF
DNA: TGCAGCGTTCTAGGGGTATGGGGGACTAGCGGGGGGGCGACAGATACGCAGTATTTT

J: TRBJ1-1
size: -
D: -
V: TRBV28
CDR3: CASSPLPVRAHTEAFF
DNA: TGTGCCAGCAGTCCCCTTCCAGTTCGGGCCCACACTGAAGCTTTCTTT

J: TRBJ2-5
size: -
D: TRBD1
V: TRBV9
CDR3: CASTTSAGTGGETQYF
DNA: TGTGCCAGCACCACATCCGCCGGGACAGGGGGTGAGACCCAGTACTTC

J: TRBJ2-5
size: -
D: -
V: TRBV9
CDR3: CASSIRPNGLQETQYF
DNA: TGTGCCAGCAGCATCCGACCTAATGGGCTGCAAGAGACCCAGTACTTC

J: TRBJ1-2
size: -
D: TRBD1
V: TRBV3-1
CDR3: CASSPGQGVNNYGYTF
DNA: TGTGCCAGCAGCCCGGGACAGGGGGTAAACAACTATGGCTACACCTTC

J: TRBJ2-1
size: few
D: -
V: TRBV7-3
CDR3: CASSLSLSPSYNEQFF
DNA: TGTGCCAGCAGCTTGTCACTATCTCCCTCCTACAATGAGCAGTTCTTC

J: TRBJ1-2
size: -
D: -
V: TRBV5-6
CDR3: CASSLGTAPGYTF
DNA: TGTGCCAGCAGCTTGGGCACAGCCCCCGGCTACACCTTC

J: TRBJ2-7
size: -
D: -
V: TRBV29-1
CDR3: CSVVKGKTYEQYF
DNA: TGCAGCGTTGTTAAGGGCAAAACCTACGAGCAGTACTTC

J: TRBJ1-4
size: -
D: -
V: TRBV9
CDR3: CASSVSGLNEKLFF
DNA: TGTGCCAGCAGCGTATCCGGCCTTAATGAAAAACTGTTTTTT

J: TRBJ2-2
size: -
D: -
V: TRBV2
CDR3: CASSYRRNTGELFF
DNA: TGTGCCAGCAGTTATAGACGGAACACCGGGGAGCTGTTTTTT